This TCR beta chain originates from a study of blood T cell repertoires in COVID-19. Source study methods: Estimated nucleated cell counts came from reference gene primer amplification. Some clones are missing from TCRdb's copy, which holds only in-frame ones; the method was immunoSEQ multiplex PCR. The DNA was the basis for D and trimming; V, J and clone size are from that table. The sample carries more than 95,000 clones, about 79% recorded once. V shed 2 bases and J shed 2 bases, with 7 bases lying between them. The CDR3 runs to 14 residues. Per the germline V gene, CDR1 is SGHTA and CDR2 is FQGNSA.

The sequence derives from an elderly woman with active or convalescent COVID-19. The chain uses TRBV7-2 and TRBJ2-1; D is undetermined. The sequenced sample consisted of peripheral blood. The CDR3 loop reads CASSLNPAYNEQFF. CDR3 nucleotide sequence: TGTGCCAGCAGCTTAAATCCTGCCTACAATGAGCAGTTCTTC.